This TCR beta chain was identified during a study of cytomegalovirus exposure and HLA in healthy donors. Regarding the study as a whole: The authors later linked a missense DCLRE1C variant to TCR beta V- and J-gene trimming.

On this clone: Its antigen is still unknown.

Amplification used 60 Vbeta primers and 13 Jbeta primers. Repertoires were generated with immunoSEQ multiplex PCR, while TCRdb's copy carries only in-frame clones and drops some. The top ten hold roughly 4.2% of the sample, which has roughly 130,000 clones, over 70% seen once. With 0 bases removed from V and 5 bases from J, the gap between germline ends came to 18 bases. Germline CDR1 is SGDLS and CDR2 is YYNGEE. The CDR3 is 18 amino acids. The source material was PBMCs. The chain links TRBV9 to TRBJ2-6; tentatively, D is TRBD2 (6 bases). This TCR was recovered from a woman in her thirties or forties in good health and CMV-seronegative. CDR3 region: CASSVGLVSSVRANVLTF. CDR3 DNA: TGTGCCAGCAGCGTAGGACTAGTCTCTTCTGTTAGGGCCAACGTCCTGACTTTC. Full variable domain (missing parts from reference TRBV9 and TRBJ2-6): DSGVTQTPKHLITATGQRVTLRCSPRSGDLSVYWYQQSLDQGLQFLIQYYNGEERAKGNILERFSAQQFPDLHSELNLSSLELGDSALYFCASSVGLVSSVRANVLTFGAGSRLTVL.